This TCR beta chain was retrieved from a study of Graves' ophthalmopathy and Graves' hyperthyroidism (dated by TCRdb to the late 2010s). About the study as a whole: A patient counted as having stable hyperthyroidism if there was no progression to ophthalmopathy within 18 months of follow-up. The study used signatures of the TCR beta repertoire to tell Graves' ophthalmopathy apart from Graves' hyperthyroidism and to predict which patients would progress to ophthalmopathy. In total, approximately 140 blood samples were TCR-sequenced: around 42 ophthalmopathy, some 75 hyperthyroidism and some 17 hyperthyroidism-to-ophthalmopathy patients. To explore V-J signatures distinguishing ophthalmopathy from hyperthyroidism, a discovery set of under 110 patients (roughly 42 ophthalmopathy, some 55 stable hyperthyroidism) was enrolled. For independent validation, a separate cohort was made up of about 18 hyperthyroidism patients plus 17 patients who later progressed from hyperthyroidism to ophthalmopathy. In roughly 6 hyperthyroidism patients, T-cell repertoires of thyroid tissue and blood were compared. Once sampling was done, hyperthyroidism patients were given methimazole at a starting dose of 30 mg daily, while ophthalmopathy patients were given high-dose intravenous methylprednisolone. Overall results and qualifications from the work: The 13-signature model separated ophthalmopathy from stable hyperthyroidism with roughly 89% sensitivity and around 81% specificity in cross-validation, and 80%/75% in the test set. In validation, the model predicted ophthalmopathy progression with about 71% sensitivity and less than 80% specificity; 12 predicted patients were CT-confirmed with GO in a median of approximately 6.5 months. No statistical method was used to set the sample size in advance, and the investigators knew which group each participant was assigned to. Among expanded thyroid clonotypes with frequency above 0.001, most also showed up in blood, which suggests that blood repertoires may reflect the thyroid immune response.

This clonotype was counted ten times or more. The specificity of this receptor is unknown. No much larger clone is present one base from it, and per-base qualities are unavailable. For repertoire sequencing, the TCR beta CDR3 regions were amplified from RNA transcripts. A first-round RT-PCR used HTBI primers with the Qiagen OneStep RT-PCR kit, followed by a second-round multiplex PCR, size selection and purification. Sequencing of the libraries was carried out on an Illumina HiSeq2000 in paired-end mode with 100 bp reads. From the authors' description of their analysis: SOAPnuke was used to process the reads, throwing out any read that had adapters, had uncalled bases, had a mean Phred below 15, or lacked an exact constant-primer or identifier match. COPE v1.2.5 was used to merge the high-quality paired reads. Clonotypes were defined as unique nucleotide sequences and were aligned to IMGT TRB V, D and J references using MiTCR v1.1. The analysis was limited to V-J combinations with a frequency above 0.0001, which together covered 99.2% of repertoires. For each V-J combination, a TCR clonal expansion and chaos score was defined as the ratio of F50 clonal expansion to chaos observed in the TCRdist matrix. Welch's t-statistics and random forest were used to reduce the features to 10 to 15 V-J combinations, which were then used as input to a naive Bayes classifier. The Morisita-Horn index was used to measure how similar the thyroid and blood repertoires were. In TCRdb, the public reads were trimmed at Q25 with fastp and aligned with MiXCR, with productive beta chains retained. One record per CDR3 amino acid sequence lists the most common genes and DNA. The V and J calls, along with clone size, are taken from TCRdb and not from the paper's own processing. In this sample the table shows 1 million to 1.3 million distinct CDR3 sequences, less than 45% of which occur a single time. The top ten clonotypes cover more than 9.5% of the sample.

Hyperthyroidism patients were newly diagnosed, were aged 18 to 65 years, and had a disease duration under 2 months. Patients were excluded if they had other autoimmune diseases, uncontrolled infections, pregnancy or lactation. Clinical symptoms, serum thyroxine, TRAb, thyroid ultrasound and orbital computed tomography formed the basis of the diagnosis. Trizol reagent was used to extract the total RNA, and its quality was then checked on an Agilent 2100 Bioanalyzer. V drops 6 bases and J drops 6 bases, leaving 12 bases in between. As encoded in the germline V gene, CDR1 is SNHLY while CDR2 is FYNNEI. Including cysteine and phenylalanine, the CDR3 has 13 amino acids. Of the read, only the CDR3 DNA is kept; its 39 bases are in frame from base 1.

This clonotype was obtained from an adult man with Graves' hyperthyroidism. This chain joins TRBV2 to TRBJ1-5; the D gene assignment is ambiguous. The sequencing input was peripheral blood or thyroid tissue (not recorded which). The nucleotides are TGTGCCAGCAGCACAGAACGGGGTCAGCCCCAGCATTTT. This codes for CASSTERGQPQHF.